A single sample is the source of the 23 T cell receptor beta chains below, sequenced in a study of CD8+ T cells in alopecia areata. Extraction and reverse transcription of RNA yielded cDNA as the sequencing template. Only in-frame clones appear in the TCRdb table, and some are missing; sequencing was by immunoSEQ multiplex PCR. The table lists hundreds of thousands of clones, more than 30% of them singletons. The treatment was: oral pan-JAK inhibitor, 5-10 mg twice daily. The starting material was CD4+ T cells sorted from blood, obtained between weeks 30 and 35, from a patient treated with tofacitinib. The receptors were gathered from a human donor with alopecia areata.

The V gene is TRBV6-6, the J gene TRBJ1-1, with 7 bases matching TRBD1. The germline V gene encodes CDR1 MNHNY and CDR2 SVGAGI (reference sequence). The CDR3 covers 14 residues. Unmatched junction bases numbered 7, after V lost 6 bases and J lost 3 bases. The CDR3 spells CASSYFTGDTEAFF. The CDR3 DNA follows: TGTGCCAGCAGCTATTTCACAGGGGACACTGAAGCTTTCTTT.

The chain joins TRBV5-1 to TRBJ2-1; 9 bases line up with TRBD1. Germline assignment: CDR1 SGHRS and CDR2 YFSETQ. This CDR3 region has 14 residues. V trimming: 4 bases; J trimming: 6 bases; junction bases outside the gene matches: 5. CDR3 sequence: CASSTGTGRNEQFF. Written as DNA, the CDR3 is TGCGCCAGCAGCACCGGGACAGGGCGCAATGAGCAGTTCTTC. The variable domain in full, completed from reference TRBV5-1 and TRBJ2-1, reads KAGVTQTPRYLIKTRGQQVTLSCSPISGHRSVSWYQQTPGQGLQFLFEYFSETQRNKGNFPGRFSGRQFSNSRSEMNVSTLELGDSALYLCASSTGTGRNEQFFGPGTRLTVL.

This clone has a single count. The chain recombines TRBV4-1 with TRBJ1-5; D is unclear. Germline V gene sequence: CDR1 MGHRA, CDR2 YSYEKL. V shed 4 bases and J shed 3 bases, with 16 bases lying between them. The CDR3 contains 16 residues. CDR3 amino acids: CASSPRGWDSNQPQHF. CDR3 sequence (DNA): TGCGCCAGCAGCCCCCGTGGATGGGATTCCAATCAGCCCCAGCATTTT.

The V gene is TRBV12-5, the J gene TRBJ2-1; no clear D gene. The CDR3 consists of 11 residues. The germline gives CDR1 LGHNT, CDR2 FRNRAP. With 1 base removed from V and 6 bases from J, the gap between germline ends came to 1 base. The CDR3 nucleotides are TGTGCTAGTGGTTTGGCCAATGAGCAGTTCTTC. Translation: CASGLANEQFF.

The J gene is TRBJ2-5, the V gene TRBV29-1; maybe TRBD2 (5 bases). Germline values: CDR1 SQVTM, CDR2 ANQGSEA. The ends were cut back, 6 bases at V and 2 bases at J, with 22 bases in the middle. CDR3 length: 16 residues. The CDR3 sequence: CSVFPLPRGFQETQYF. In DNA, the CDR3 is TGCAGCGTCTTCCCATTACCTCGGGGATTTCAAGAGACCCAGTACTTC.

The chain is built from TRBV19 and TRBJ2-7, with 8 bases that match TRBD1. Germline V gene data show CDR1 as LNHDA and CDR2 as SQIVND (reference sequence). This CDR3 contains 13 residues. V lost 5 bases, J lost 5 bases, and 5 bases stayed unmatched. In DNA form, the CDR3 reads TGTGCCAGTAGTGCTCAGGGGGCCCACGAGCAGTACTTC. Its translation is CASSAQGAHEQYF.

This CDR3 reads CASRGLNSPLHF. The CDR3 DNA is TGTGCCAGCAGGGGGCTCAATTCACCCCTCCACTTT. The V call is TRBV2, the J call TRBJ1-6, with D tentatively TRBD1 (5 bases). This CDR3 contains 12 residues. Trimming removed 6 bases at V and 7 bases at J, with 7 bases between. Germline values: CDR1 SNHLY, CDR2 FYNNEI.

This clone was detected a few times. The chain uses TRBV7-3 and TRBJ2-7; no definite D call. The CDR3 contains 15 residues. Between the trimmed V and J ends, which lost 1 base and 3 bases, there was a span of 13 bases. Germline loops: CDR1 SGHTA, CDR2 FQGTGA. The CDR3 sequence is CASSLNPIESYEQYF. The CDR3 DNA sequence: TGTGCCAGCAGCTTAAACCCCATCGAAAGCTACGAGCAGTACTTC.

The chain carries TRBV30 and TRBJ1-2; weak D call: TRBD1 (5 bases). Per the germline V gene, CDR1 is GTSNPN and CDR2 is SVGIG (reference sequence). V was cut by 4 bases and J by 4 bases, with 16 bases left in between. The CDR3 runs to 14 residues. CDR3 region: CAWKGAYRPYGYTF. The DNA of the CDR3 is TGTGCCTGGAAAGGGGCCTACAGGCCCTATGGCTACACCTTC.

The gene calls are TRBV5-1 and TRBJ2-7; 11 nucleotides agree with TRBD1. The CDR3 is 15 residues long. The germline V gene has CDR1 SGHRS and CDR2 YFSETQ. Trimming cost V 2 bases and J 7 bases; bases outside gene matches: 8. The CDR3 is CASSFGTGGTREQYF. The CDR3 nucleotides read TGCGCCAGCAGCTTCGGGACAGGGGGGACGCGGGAGCAGTACTTC.

The rearrangement uses TRBV6-5 and TRBJ2-4; no firm D call. The CDR3 spans 15 residues. V was cut by 5 bases and J by 3 bases, with 14 bases left in between. Germline V gene data show CDR1 as MNHEY and CDR2 as SVGAGI. This CDR3 reads CASSATFSGKNIQYF. In DNA form, the CDR3 reads TGTGCCAGCAGTGCTACCTTTTCGGGCAAAAACATTCAGTACTTC.

This clone was detected a few times. This rearrangement joins TRBV7-8 to TRBJ2-1, with 8 bases aligning to TRBD2. Looked up from germline, CDR1 is SGHVS and CDR2 is FQNEAQ. CDR3 length: 15 residues. The junction had 6 bases not matched to a gene; V was cut back by 6 bases and J by 2 bases. As DNA, the CDR3 is TGTGCCAGCAGACCACCGGGACTAGCCTACAATGAGCAGTTCTTC. Protein sequence: CASRPPGLAYNEQFF.

The V gene is TRBV6-5, the J gene TRBJ2-7; D unclear. Trimming took off 0 bases at V and 0 bases at J, with 12 bases between the two ends. In germline, CDR1 is MNHEY, CDR2 SVGAGI. CDR3 length: 16 residues. The CDR3 sequence: CASSYSRQWSSYEQYF. The CDR3 nucleotides read TGTGCCAGCAGTTACTCGAGGCAGTGGAGCTCCTACGAGCAGTACTTC.

The J gene is TRBJ1-5, the V gene TRBV6-1; D remains unclear. Germline V gene sequence: CDR1 MNHNS, CDR2 SASEGT. Trimming took off 0 bases at V and 7 bases at J, with 4 bases between the two ends. This CDR3 has 12 residues. CDR3 sequence reads: CASSEARQPQHF. CDR3 nucleotides: TGTGCCAGCAGTGAAGCGCGCCAGCCCCAGCATTTT.

This clone was detected a few times. The chain recombines TRBV18 with TRBJ2-3, with TRBD1 matching over 10 bases. The V gene end was trimmed by 6 bases and the J gene end by 6 bases; junction bases not matched to a gene: 6. The germline gives CDR1 KGHSH, CDR2 LQKENI. The CDR3 has 14 residues. The CDR3 nucleotides read TGTGCCAGCTCCCACGGGACAGGGGCGGATACGCAGTATTTT. Its protein is CASSHGTGADTQYF.

This chain uses TRBV5-1 with TRBJ1-1; weak D call: TRBD1 (5 bases). The V end was cut by 4 bases, the J end by 1 base, with 14 bases between. The CDR3 consists of 15 residues. Germline V gives CDR1 SGHRS, CDR2 YFSETQ. In DNA, the CDR3 is TGCGCCAGCAGCCTACCACAGGTACCGAACACTGAAGCTTTCTTT. Protein product: CASSLPQVPNTEAFF.

This clone was seen only a few times. V usage is TRBV29-1 and J usage is TRBJ1-1; D uncertain. Trimming stripped 4 bases from V and 4 bases from J, with 16 bases between. The germline gives CDR1 SQVTM, CDR2 ANQGSEA. The CDR3 is 14 residues long. CDR3 sequence reads: CSVVPPRPGTEAFF. In nucleotides, the CDR3 is TGCAGCGTTGTCCCCCCACGGCCGGGCACTGAAGCTTTCTTT.

J is TRBJ1-2 and V is TRBV29-1; D not certain. Trimming pared 5 bases from V and 8 bases from J, leaving 15 bases between. The CDR3 has 12 amino acids. Germline V gives CDR1 SQVTM, CDR2 ANQGSEA. DNA of the CDR3: TGCAGCGTTCGCCCGAGGTTCGGAGGCTACACCTTC. It encodes CSVRPRFGGYTF.

This chain links TRBV13 with TRBJ2-1; 10 bases align to TRBD2. The CDR3 loop spans 17 amino acids. V lost 0 bases and J lost 7; bases outside the gene matches: 9. Germline V gene data show CDR1 as PRHDT and CDR2 as FYEKMQ (reference sequence). Here the CDR3 DNA reads TGTGCCAGCAGCTTAGGCAGGACTAGCGGAGGTGGAAATGAGCAGTTCTTC. Its translation: CASSLGRTSGGGNEQFF.

The chain combines TRBV7-9 with TRBJ2-3, with D tentatively TRBD2 (5 bases). V was cut by 4 bases and J by 1 base, with 9 bases left in between. There are 14 residues in the CDR3. Germline lookup yields CDR1 SEHNR and CDR2 FQNEAQ (reference sequence). In nucleotides, the CDR3 is TGTGCCAGCAGCTCCTACGGGGGCACAGATACGCAGTATTTT. As protein: CASSSYGGTDTQYF.

The rearrangement joins TRBV13 to TRBJ1-2; D remains ambiguous. The ends were cut back, 0 bases at V and 0 bases at J, with 8 bases in the middle. This CDR3 region has 15 residues. CDR1 is PRHDT and CDR2 is FYEKMQ in the germline V gene (reference sequence). CDR3 region: CASSLGTATNYGYTF. The CDR3 DNA reads TGTGCCAGCAGCTTAGGGACCGCGACTAACTATGGCTACACCTTC.

With regard to this clone: The junction does not match germline at one end; this may be a read error. The genes are TRBV13 and TRBJ2-7; the D gene could be TRBD1 or TRBD2 (5 bases each). The germline gives CDR1 PRHDT, CDR2 FYEKMQ (reference sequence). The CDR3 length is 12 residues. The CDR3 reads CASSLRGGPRDF. Written as DNA, the CDR3 is TGTGCCAGCAGCTTACGGGGCGGCCCTCGGGACTTC.

In nucleotides, the CDR3 is TGTGCCAGCTCACCACTTGCGGAACTCGGGACTGAAGCTTTCTTT. Protein product: CASSPLAELGTEAFF. The chain has TRBV18 and TRBJ1-1; D is unresolved. This CDR3 is 15 amino acids long. The V end was cut by 1 base, the J end by 5 bases, with 14 bases between. Germline CDR1 reads KGHSH; CDR2 reads LQKENI. The full variable domain, with the rest looked up from reference TRBV18 and TRBJ1-1, is NAGVMQNPRHLVRRRGQEARLRCSPMKGHSHVYWYRQLPEEGLKFMVYLQKENIIDESGMPKERFSAEFPKEGPSILRIQQVVRGDSAAYFCASSPLAELGTEAFFGQGTRLTVV.